This paragraph covers one T cell receptor (beta chain) sequence. Sequenced by immunoSEQ multiplex PCR; TCRdb stores in-frame clones only, minus some. The top ten clones hold 0.3% to 0.4% of a sample with 2 million to 2.5 million clones, around 93% of them seen once. Germline V lookup: CDR1 SGHDT, CDR2 YYEEEE. The CDR3 consists of 14 residues. The V and J ends lost 3 bases and 0 bases respectively, with 9 bases between them. These data originate in a study of shared clonotypes between healthy human individuals. Sequencing was performed on naive CD4+ T cells from PBMCs. Subset indicated: CD45RA+ positively selected. The chain has TRBV5-6 and TRBJ2-5; a weak D match, TRBD2 (6 bases). The TCR originated in a man aged 18 to 29 in good health. Some clones in this sample may be carry-over from other donors' samples. CDR3 sequence: CASSWRDYQETQYF. The CDR3 DNA follows: TGTGCCAGCAGCTGGCGGGACTACCAAGAGACCCAGTACTTC.